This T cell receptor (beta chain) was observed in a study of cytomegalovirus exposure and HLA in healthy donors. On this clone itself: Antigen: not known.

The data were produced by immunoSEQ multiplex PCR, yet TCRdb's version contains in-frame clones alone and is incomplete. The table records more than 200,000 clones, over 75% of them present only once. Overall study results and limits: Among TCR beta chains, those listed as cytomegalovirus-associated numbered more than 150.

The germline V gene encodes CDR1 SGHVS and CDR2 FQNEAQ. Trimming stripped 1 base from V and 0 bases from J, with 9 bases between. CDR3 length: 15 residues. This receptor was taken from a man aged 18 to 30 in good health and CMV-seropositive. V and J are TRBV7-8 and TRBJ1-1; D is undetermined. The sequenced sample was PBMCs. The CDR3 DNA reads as TGTGCCAGCAGCTTAGGTGGGATAATGAACACTGAAGCTTTCTTT. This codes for CASSLGGIMNTEAFF.